The 19 T cell receptor beta chains below all came from one sample that was sequenced in a study of early T cells in non-severe SARS-CoV-2 infection. Via MiXCR, TCRdb re-called the 5' RACE reads, giving one row per CDR3 protein. Of more than 60,000 distinct CDR3 sequences in the sample, roughly 9.5% were seen once. Sequenced sample: whole blood. The receptors shown here come from an adult who was a healthcare worker with PCR-confirmed SARS-CoV-2 infection or an uninfected control (not recorded which).

This clonotype was found many times. The chain uses TRBV6-5 and TRBJ2-7, with 9 bases identical to TRBD1. CDR1 MNHEY and CDR2 SVGAGI come from the germline V gene. The ends lost 6 bases at V and 8 bases at J; junction bases unmatched: 11. The CDR3 is made up of 14 amino acids. The CDR3 protein is CASRPDRGQGQQYF. CDR3 nucleotide sequence: TGTGCCAGCAGACCCGACAGGGGACAGGGCCAGCAGTACTTC.

The table lists this clonotype with a few counts. The chain combines TRBV11-3 with TRBJ2-3, with TRBD2 as a possible D gene (5 bases). Trimming left V 3 bases short and J 0 bases short, with 10 bases between. This CDR3 is 15 amino acids long. Germline CDR1 reads SGHNT; CDR2 reads YENEEA. CDR3 sequence reads: CASSFRGGSTDTQYF. Written as DNA, the CDR3 is TGTGCCAGCAGCTTCCGAGGCGGGAGCACAGATACGCAGTATTTT.

The rearrangement uses TRBV18 and TRBJ2-2; D not resolved. In germline, CDR1 is KGHSH, CDR2 LQKENI. The CDR3 runs 16 residues. Trimming left V 2 bases short and J 4 bases short, with 14 bases between. CDR3 sequence: CASSPGSLRLTGELFF. Here the CDR3 DNA reads TGTGCCAGCTCACCAGGGTCCTTAAGACTCACCGGGGAGCTGTTTTTT.

DNA for the CDR3: TGTGCCACCAGCTGGGGACAGGGCACGCAGTATTTT. Translation: CATSWGQGTQYF. The gene calls are TRBV15 and TRBJ2-3, with 9 bases aligning to TRBD1. The germline V gene has CDR1 LNHNV and CDR2 YYDKDF (reference sequence). J was trimmed by 9 bases and V by 5 bases; bases with no gene match: 3. The CDR3 has 12 amino acids.

Only a few counts were recorded for this clonotype. The CDR3 loop reads CASSIPGAAGEQFF. As DNA, the CDR3 is TGTGCCAGTAGTATCCCCGGGGCGGCTGGTGAGCAGTTCTTC. V and J are TRBV19 and TRBJ2-1, with D perhaps given as TRBD1 or TRBD2 (5 bases each). Trimming pared 3 bases from V and 9 bases from J, leaving 15 bases between. This CDR3 spans 14 amino acids. Germline V lookup: CDR1 LNHDA, CDR2 SQIVND (reference sequence).

This rearrangement joins TRBV29-1 to TRBJ2-7; TRBD2 is a possible D gene (6 bases). The germline V gene has CDR1 SQVTM and CDR2 ANQGSEA. The CDR3 extends over 11 amino acids. V lost 6 bases and J lost 7, with 13 bases in between. CDR3 DNA: TGCAGCGTCGGACTACTGGATGAGCAGTACTTC. It encodes CSVGLLDEQYF.

About this clonotype: A much larger clone lies one base from this, so it may be a read error. This chain links TRBV6-1 with TRBJ2-4, with TRBD2 matching 10 bases. This CDR3 contains 19 residues. Germline V CDR1 and CDR2: MNHNS, SASEGT. V shed 7 bases, J shed 2 bases, and the junction held 17 bases outside the gene matches. CDR3 residues: CASTLSGLAGVGTKNIQYF. CDR3 DNA: TGTGCCAGCACCTTAAGTGGGCTAGCGGGAGTTGGGACCAAAAACATTCAGTACTTC.

This clonotype was counted a single time. The rearrangement joins TRBV5-1 to TRBJ2-5, with 7 bases matching TRBD1. V lost 4 bases to trimming and J lost 4 bases; unmatched junction nucleotides: 10. This CDR3 is built from 15 residues. Germline CDR1 is SGHRS and CDR2 is YFSETQ. CDR3 amino acids: CASSLYRGRRETQYF. In DNA form, the CDR3 reads TGCGCCAGCAGCCTTTACAGGGGTAGAAGAGAGACCCAGTACTTC. Drawing the rest from reference TRBV5-1 and TRBJ2-5, the complete variable domain is KAGVTQTPRYLIKTRGQQVTLSCSPISGHRSVSWYQQTPGQGLQFLFEYFSETQRNKGNFPGRFSGRQFSNSRSEMNVSTLELGDSALYLCASSLYRGRRETQYFGPGTRLLVL.

This clonotype showed up just a few times. The CDR3, as DNA: TGCAGCGTAGTGGGACAGATGAACACTGAAGCTTTCTTT. Residues: CSVVGQMNTEAFF. The chain has TRBV29-1 and TRBJ1-1, with TRBD1 matching 7 bases. Unmatched junction bases numbered 4, after V lost 6 bases and J lost 0 bases. CDR1 and CDR2 (germline): SQVTM, ANQGSEA. CDR3 length: 13 amino acids.

This clonotype was detected ten times or more. This rearrangement joins TRBV4-1 to TRBJ2-1; D not certain. This CDR3 spans 12 amino acids. V was shortened by 4 bases and J by 7 bases, with 8 bases between the two germline ends. CDR1 and CDR2 (germline): MGHRA, YSYEKL. CDR3 region: CASSPKLNEQFF. The DNA for the CDR3 is TGCGCCAGCAGCCCGAAACTGAATGAGCAGTTCTTC.

This clonotype has ten or more counts. V and J are TRBV11-3 and TRBJ2-1; D gene uncertain. CDR3 length: 16 amino acids. V lost 5 bases to trimming and J lost 7 bases, with 21 bases between them. In germline, CDR1 is SGHNT, CDR2 YENEEA. CDR3 DNA: TGTGCCAGCAGCCCTTCCGGTGTTACCCTCAGGAATGAGCAGTTCTTC. This translates into CASSPSGVTLRNEQFF.

The chain has TRBV7-9 and TRBJ2-3; 8 bases are a match to TRBD2. This CDR3 comprises 17 residues. The V gene end was trimmed by 5 bases and the J gene end by 1 base; junction bases not matched to a gene: 11. Germline CDR1 is SEHNR and CDR2 is FQNEAQ (reference sequence). CDR3 DNA sequence: TGTGCCAGCAGCCGTTCAATGCAGCGGGGGCGCACAGATACGCAGTATTTT. Protein product: CASSRSMQRGRTDTQYF.

This clonotype was observed many times. CDR3 sequence: CASSSTGGVQNIQYF. The CDR3 DNA follows: TGTGCCAGCAGCTCTACAGGGGGCGTCCAAAACATTCAGTACTTC. The genes are TRBV6-5 and TRBJ2-4; 9 bases align to TRBD1. The CDR3 loop spans 15 amino acids. Unmatched junction bases numbered 8, after V lost 6 bases and J lost 5 bases. The germline V gene has CDR1 MNHEY and CDR2 SVGAGI.

Many counts were recorded for this clonotype. The CDR3, as DNA: TGTGCCAGCAGTCAGAGCTCCTATAATTCACCCCTCCACTTT. The encoded protein is CASSQSSYNSPLHF. The rearrangement uses TRBV7-2 and TRBJ1-6; D call uncertain. Between the trimmed V and J ends, which lost 6 bases and 0 bases, there was a span of 6 bases. The CDR3 is 14 amino acids. Germline lookup yields CDR1 SGHTA and CDR2 FQGNSA. Variable domain in full (rest from reference TRBV7-2 and TRBJ1-6): GAGVSQSPSNKVTEKGKDVELRCDPISGHTALYWYRQSLGQGLEFLIYFQGNSAPDKSGLPSDRFSAERTGGSVSTLTIQRTQQEDSAVYLCASSQSSYNSPLHFGNGTRLTVT.

There are many counts of this clonotype. CDR3 bases: TGCAGCGGACAGACTAGCGGGAGGGCCAATGAGCAGTTCTTC. This codes for CSGQTSGRANEQFF. The chain joins TRBV29-1 to TRBJ2-1; 14 bases map to TRBD2. V shed 7 bases and J 6 bases; nucleotides not matched to a gene: 5. CDR3 length: 14 residues. Per the germline V gene, CDR1 is SQVTM and CDR2 is ANQGSEA.

Many counts were recorded for this clonotype. This chain uses TRBV6-6 with TRBJ2-3; D may match TRBD1 or TRBD2 (5 bases each). Looked up from germline, CDR1 is MNHNY and CDR2 is SVGAGI (reference sequence). This CDR3 is built from 15 residues. V dropped 4 bases and J dropped 8 bases, with 19 bases sitting between them. CDR3 DNA: TGTGCCAGCAGTTCCACTCGGGGCGACCTCAGTACGCAGTATTTT. It codes for CASSSTRGDLSTQYF.

This clonotype was detected many times. The chain has TRBV5-1 and TRBJ2-6; 9 bases line up with TRBD1. The CDR3 is 17 amino acids. V lost 3 bases to trimming and J lost 2 bases; unmatched junction nucleotides: 6. Germline values: CDR1 SGHRS, CDR2 YFSETQ. The CDR3 loop reads CASSSGQGVAGANVLTF. The CDR3 DNA reads as TGCGCCAGCAGCTCGGGACAGGGCGTAGCTGGGGCCAACGTCCTGACTTTC.

This clonotype showed up many times. Here the CDR3 DNA reads TGTGCCAGCATGGCGGAGGGTGGCACTGAAGCTTTCTTT. Protein: CASMAEGGTEAFF. The gene calls are TRBV2 and TRBJ1-1; D gene unclear. The CDR3 is 13 amino acids. CDR1 is SNHLY, CDR2 FYNNEI, per germline. The V and J ends lost 7 bases and 4 bases respectively, with 13 bases between them.

The V gene is TRBV28, the J gene TRBJ2-1; TRBD2 matches 11 bases. CDR1 and CDR2 (germline): MDHEN, SYDVKM. V gave up 6 bases and J gave up 8 bases; unmatched junction bases: 9. This CDR3 is built from 15 residues. The CDR3 DNA is TGTGCCAGCAGCCAAACTAGCGGGGGTTGGCATGAGCAGTTCTTC. This codes for CASSQTSGGWHEQFF.